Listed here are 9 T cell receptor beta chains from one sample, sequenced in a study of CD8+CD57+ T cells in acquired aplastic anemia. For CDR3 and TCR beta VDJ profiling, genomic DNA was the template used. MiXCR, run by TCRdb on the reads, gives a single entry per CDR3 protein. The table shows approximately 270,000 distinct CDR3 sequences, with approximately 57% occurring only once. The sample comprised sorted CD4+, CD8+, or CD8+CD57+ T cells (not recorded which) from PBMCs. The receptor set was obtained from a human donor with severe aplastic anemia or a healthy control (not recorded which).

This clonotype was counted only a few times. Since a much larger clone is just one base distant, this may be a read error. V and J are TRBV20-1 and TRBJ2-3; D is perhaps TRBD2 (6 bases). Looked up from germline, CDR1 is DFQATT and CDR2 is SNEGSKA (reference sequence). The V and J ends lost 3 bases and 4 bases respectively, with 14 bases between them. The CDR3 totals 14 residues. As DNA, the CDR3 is TGCAGTGCTAGTAGGCGGGGCTTGTCAGATACGCAGTATTTT. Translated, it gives CSASRRGLSDTQYF.

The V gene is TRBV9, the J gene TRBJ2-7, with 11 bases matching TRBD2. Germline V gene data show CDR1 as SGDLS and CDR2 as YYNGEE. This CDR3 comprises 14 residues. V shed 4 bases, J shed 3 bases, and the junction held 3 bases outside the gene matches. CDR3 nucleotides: TGTGCCAGCAGCACTAGCGGGGGAGTCTACGAGCAGTACTTC. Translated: CASSTSGGVYEQYF.

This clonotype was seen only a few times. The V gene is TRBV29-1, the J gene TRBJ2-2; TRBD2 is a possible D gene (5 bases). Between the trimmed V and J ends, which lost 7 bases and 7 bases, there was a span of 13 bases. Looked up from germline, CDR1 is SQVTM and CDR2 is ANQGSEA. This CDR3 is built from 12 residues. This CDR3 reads CSAAGWNGELFF. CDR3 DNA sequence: TGCAGCGCTGCGGGTTGGAACGGGGAGCTGTTTTTT.

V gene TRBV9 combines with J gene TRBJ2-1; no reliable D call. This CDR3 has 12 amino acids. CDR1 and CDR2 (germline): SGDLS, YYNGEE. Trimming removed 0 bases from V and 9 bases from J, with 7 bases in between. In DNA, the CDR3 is TGTGCCAGCAGCGTAGAGGCTACTGAGCAGTTCTTC. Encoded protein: CASSVEATEQFF.

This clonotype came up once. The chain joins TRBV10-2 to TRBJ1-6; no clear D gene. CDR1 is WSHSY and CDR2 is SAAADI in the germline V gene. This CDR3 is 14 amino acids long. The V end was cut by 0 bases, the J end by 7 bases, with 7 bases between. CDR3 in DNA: TGCGCCAGCAGTGAGTCACCACCAAATTCACCCCTCCACTTT. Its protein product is CASSESPPNSPLHF.

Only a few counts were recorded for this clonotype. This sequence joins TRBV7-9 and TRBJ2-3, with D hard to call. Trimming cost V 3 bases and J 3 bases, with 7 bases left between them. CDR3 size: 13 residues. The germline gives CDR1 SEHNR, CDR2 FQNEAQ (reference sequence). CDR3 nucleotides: TGTGCCAGCAGCTTGTCGCGGACAGATACGCAGTATTTT. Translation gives CASSLSRTDTQYF.

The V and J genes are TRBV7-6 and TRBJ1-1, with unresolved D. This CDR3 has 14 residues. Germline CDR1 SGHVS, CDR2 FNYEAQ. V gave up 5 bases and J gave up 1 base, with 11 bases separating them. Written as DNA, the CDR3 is TGTGCCAGCAGCGCAACGGGAGGGAACACTGAAGCTTTCTTT. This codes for CASSATGGNTEAFF.

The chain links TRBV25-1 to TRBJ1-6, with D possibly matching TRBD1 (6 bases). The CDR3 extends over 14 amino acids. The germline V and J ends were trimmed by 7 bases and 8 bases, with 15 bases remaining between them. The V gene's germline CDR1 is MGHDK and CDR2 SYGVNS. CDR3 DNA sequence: TGTGCCAGCAAGGGGGGGCTTTGGTATTCACCCCTCCACTTT. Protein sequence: CASKGGLWYSPLHF.

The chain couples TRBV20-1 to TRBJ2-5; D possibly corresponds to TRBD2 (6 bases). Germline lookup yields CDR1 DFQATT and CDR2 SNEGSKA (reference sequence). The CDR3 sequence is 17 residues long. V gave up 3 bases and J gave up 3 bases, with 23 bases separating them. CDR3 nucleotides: TGCAGTGCTAGTGGGGTCAGCGGGTGGGGTTCTGAAGAGACCCAGTACTTC. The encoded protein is CSASGVSGWGSEETQYF.